One T cell receptor (beta chain) is described in this entry. Its antigen is not identified. The data stem from a study of Graves' ophthalmopathy and Graves' hyperthyroidism. Whole-study context: In this cohort's terms, stable hyperthyroidism meant no ophthalmopathy by 18 months of follow-up. General study points: Its predictions of ophthalmopathy progression gave the model roughly 71% sensitivity and 72% to 85% specificity. Blood shared most expanded thyroid clonotypes above 0.001 frequency.

Patients in the hyperthyroidism group, adults aged 18 to 65, were newly diagnosed, under 2 months' duration. Amplification targeted the TCR beta CDR3 regions, with RNA transcripts as the source material. The authors performed first-round RT-PCR with HTBI primers and then a second-round multiplex PCR. TCRdb reprocessed the multiplex PCR reads with MiXCR, giving one entry per CDR3 protein. The table lists about 590,000 distinct CDR3 sequences, approximately 37% of them singletons. Sequences were obtained from peripheral blood or thyroid tissue (not recorded which). This receptor was obtained from an adult man with Graves' hyperthyroidism.

CDR3 DNA sequence: TGTGCCAGCAGCTACGGGACAGGGTATTCACCCCTCCACTTT. This gives the protein CASSYGTGYSPLHF. The chain has TRBV7-9 and TRBJ1-6; TRBD1 aligns across 9 bases. V was clipped by 4 bases and J by 8 bases; unmatched bases: 3. The germline gives CDR1 SEHNR, CDR2 FQNEAQ (reference sequence). The CDR3 covers 14 residues.